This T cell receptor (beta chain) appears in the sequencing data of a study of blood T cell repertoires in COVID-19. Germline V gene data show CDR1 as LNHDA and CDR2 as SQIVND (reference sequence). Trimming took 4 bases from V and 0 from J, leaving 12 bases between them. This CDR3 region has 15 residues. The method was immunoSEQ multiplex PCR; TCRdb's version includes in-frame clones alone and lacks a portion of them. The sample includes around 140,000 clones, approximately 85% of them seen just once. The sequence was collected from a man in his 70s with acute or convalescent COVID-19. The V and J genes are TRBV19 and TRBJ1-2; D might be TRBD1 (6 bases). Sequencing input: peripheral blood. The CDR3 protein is CASSRGQLANYGYTF. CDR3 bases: TGTGCCAGTAGTAGAGGACAGCTAGCTAACTATGGCTACACCTTC.